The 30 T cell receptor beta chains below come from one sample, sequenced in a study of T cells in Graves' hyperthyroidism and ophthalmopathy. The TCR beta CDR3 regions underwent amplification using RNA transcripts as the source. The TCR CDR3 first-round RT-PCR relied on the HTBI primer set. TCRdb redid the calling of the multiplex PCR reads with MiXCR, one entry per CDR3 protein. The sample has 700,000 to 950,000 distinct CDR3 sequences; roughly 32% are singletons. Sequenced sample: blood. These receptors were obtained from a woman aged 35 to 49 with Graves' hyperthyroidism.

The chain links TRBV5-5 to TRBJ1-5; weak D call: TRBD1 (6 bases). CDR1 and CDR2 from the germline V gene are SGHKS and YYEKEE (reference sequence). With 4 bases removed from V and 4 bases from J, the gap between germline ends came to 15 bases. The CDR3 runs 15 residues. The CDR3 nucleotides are TGTGCCAGCAGCCCGATCGGGACACAAAATCAGCCCCAGCATTTT. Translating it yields CASSPIGTQNQPQHF.

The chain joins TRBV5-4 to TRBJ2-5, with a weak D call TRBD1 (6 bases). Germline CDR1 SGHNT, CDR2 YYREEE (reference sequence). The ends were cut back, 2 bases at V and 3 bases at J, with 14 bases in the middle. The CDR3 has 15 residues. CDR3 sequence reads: CASSLRTRGKETQYF. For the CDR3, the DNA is TGTGCCAGCAGCTTACGGACCAGGGGTAAAGAGACCCAGTACTTC.

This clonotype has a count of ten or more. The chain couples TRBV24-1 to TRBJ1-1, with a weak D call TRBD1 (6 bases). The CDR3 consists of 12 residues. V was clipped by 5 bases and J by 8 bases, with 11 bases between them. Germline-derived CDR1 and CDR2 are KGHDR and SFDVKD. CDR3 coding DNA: TGTGCCACCAGTGGGTCAGGGGAGGAAGCTTTCTTT. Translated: CATSGSGEEAFF.

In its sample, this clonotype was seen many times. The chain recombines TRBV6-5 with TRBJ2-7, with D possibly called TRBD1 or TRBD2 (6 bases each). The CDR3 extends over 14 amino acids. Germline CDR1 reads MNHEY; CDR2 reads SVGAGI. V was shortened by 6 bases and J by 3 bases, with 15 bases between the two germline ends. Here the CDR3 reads CASRGTSGDYEQYF. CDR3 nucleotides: TGTGCCAGCAGGGGGACATCGGGGGACTACGAGCAGTACTTC.

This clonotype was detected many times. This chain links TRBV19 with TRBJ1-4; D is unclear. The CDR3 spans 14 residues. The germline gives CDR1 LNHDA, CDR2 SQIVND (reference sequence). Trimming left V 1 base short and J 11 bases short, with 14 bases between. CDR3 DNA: TGTGCCAGTAGTATAGTAGGAGGACTTGGCAAACTGTTTTTT. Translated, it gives CASSIVGGLGKLFF.

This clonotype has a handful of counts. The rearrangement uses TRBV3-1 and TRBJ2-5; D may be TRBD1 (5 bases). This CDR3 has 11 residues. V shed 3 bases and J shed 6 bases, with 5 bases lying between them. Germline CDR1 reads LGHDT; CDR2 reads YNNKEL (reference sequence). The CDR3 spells CASSQGQTQYF. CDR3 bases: TGTGCCAGCAGCCAGGGGCAGACCCAGTACTTC.

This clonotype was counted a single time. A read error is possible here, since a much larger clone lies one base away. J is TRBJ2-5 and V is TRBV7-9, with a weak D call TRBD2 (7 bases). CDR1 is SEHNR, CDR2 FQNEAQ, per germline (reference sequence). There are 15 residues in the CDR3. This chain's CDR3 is CASSDTLEGGETQHF. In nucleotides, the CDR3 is TGTGCCAGCAGTGACACACTCGAGGGGGGGGAGACCCAGCACTTC.

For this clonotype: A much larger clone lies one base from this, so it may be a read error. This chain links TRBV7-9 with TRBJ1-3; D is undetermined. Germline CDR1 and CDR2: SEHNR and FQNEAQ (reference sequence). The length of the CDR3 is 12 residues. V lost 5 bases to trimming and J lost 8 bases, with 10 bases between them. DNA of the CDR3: TGTGCCAGCAGCGAAGTTGACGACACCATATATTTT. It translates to CASSEVDDTIYF.

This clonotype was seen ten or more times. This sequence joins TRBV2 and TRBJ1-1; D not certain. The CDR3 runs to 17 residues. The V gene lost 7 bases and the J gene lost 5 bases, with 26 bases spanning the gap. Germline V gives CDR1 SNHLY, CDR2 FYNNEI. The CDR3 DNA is TGTGCCAGCAAACATCATTTTGCGGCCACAAGAGAAACTGAAGCTTTCTTT. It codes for CASKHHFAATRETEAFF.

As DNA, the CDR3 is TGTGCCAGCAGTTCGATACAGGGGGCAAATGGGTATGGCTACACCTTC. Translating it yields CASSSIQGANGYGYTF. The J gene is TRBJ1-2, the V gene TRBV25-1; 9 nucleotides line up with TRBD1. V lost 5 bases, J lost 5 bases, and 12 bases stayed unmatched. CDR3 length: 16 residues. The germline gives CDR1 MGHDK, CDR2 SYGVNS.

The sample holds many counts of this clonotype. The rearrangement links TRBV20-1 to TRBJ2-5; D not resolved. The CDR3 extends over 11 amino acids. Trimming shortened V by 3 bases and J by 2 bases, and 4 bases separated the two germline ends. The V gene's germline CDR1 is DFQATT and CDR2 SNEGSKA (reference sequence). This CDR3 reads CSARKQETQYF. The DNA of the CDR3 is TGCAGTGCTAGGAAACAAGAGACCCAGTACTTC.

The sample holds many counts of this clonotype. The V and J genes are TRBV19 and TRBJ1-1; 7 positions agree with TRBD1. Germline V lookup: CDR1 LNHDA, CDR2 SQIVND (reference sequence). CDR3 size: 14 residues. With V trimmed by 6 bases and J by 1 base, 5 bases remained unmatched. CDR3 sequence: CASSRRQGNTEAFF. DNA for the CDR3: TGTGCCAGTAGCCGGCGACAGGGGAACACTGAAGCTTTCTTT.

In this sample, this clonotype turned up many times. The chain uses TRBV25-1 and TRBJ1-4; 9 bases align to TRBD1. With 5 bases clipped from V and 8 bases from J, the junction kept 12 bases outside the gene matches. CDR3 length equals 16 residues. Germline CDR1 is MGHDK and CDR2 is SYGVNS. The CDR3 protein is CASSPIPGTGQEKLFF. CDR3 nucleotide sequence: TGTGCCAGCAGTCCAATTCCCGGGACAGGGCAGGAAAAACTGTTTTTT.

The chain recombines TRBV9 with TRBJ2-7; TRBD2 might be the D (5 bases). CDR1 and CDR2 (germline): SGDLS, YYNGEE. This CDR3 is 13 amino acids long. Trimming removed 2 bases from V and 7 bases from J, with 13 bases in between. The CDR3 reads CASSVEGVGEQYF. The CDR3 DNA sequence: TGTGCCAGCAGCGTCGAGGGAGTGGGGGAGCAGTACTTC.

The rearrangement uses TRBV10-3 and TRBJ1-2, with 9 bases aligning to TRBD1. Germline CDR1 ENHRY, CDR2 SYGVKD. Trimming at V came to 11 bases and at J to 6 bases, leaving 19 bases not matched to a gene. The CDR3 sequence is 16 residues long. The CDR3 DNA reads TGTGCCTCATCGGAGGGGACAGGGTGGCCCAGGAATGGCTACACCTTC. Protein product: CASSEGTGWPRNGYTF.

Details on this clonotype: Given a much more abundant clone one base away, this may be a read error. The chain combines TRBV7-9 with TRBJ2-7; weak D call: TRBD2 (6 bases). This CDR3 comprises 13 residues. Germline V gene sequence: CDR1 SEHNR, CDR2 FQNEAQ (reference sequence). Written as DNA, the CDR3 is TGTGACAGCAGCTCTAGTGTGGGGACTTCACCTTTTTTC. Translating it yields CDSSSSVGTSPFF.

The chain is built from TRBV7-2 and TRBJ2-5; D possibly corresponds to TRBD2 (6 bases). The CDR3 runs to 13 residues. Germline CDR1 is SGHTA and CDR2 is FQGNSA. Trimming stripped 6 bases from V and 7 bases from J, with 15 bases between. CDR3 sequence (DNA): TGTGCCAGCAGTTTGGGACTTTCTTGGACCCAGTACTTC. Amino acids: CASSLGLSWTQYF.

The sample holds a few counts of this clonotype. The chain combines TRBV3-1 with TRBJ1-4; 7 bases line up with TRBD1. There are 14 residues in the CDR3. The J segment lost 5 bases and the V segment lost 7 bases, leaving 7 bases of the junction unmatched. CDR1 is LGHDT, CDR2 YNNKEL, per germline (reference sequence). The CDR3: CASTPTGWNEKLFF. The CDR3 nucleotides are TGTGCCAGCACCCCGACAGGGTGGAATGAAAAACTGTTTTTT.

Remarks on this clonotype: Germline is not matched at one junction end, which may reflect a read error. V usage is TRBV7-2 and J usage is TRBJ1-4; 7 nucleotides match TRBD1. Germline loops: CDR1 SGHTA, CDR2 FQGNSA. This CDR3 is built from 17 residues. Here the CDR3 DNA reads TGCGCCAGCAGCCACCACCAGAGGGGGCCCTCTAATGAAAAACTGTTTTTT. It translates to CASSHHQRGPSNEKLFF.

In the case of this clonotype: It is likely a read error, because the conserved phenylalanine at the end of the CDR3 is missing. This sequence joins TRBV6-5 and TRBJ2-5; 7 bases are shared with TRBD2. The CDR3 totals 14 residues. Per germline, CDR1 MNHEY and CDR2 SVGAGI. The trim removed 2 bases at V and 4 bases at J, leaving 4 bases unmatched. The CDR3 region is CASSYRVAGETQYL. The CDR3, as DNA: TGTGCCAGCAGTTACAGGGTAGCGGGAGAGACCCAGTACCTC.

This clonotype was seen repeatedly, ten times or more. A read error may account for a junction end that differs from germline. Written as DNA, the CDR3 is TGCAGTGCCAGAGCCGGGAGGGACTGGACCTTC. Its translation is CSARAGRDWTF. This sequence joins TRBV20-1 and TRBJ1-2, with D possibly matching TRBD1 (5 bases). The CDR3 consists of 11 residues. Germline-derived CDR1 and CDR2 are DFQATT and SNEGSKA (reference sequence).

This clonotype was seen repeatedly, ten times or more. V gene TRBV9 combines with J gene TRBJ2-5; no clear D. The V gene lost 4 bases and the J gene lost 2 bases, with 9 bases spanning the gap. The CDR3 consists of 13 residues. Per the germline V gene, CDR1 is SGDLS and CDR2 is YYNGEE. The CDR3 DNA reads TGTGCCAGCAGCAGGGTCTCACAAGAGACCCAGTACTTC. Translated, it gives CASSRVSQETQYF. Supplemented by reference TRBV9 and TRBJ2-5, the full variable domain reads DSGVTQTPKHLITATGQRVTLRCSPRSGDLSVYWYQQSLDQGLQFLIQYYNGEERAKGNILERFSAQQFPDLHSELNLSSLELGDSALYFCASSRVSQETQYFGPGTRLLVL.

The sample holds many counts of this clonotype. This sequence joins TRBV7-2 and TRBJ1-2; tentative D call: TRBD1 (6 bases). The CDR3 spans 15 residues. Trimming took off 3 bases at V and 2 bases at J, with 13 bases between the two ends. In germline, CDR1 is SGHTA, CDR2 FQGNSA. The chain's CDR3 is CASSFFMTGNYGYTF. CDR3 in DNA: TGTGCCAGCAGCTTCTTTATGACAGGAAACTATGGCTACACCTTC.

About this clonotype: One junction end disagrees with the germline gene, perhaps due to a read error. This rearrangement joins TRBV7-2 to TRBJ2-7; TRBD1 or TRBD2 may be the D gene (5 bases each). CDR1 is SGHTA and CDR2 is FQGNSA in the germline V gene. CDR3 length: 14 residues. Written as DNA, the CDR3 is TGTGCCAGCAGGTGGGGACCTGAGGCTTACGAGCAGCACTTC. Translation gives CASRWGPEAYEQHF.

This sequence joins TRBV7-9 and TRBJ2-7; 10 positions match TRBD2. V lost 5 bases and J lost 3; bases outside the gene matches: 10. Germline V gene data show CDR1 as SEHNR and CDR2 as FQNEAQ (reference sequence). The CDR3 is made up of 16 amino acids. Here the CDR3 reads CASSQALAGSLYEQYF. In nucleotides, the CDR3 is TGTGCCAGCAGCCAAGCACTAGCGGGAAGCCTCTACGAGCAGTACTTC.

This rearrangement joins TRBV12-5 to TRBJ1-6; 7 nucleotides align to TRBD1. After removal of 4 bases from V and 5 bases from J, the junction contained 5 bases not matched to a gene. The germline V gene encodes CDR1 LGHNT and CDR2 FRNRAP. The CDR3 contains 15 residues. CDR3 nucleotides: TGTGCTAGTGGTTGGGGACAGCCAAATAATTCACCCCTCCACTTT. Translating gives CASGWGQPNNSPLHF.

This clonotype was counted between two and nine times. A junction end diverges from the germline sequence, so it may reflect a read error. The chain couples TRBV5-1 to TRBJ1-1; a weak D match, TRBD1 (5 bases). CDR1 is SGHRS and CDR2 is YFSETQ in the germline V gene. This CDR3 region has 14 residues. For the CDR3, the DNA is TGTGCCAGCAGCTTGGTTAGGGGAAGTGGTGAAGCTTTCTTT. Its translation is CASSLVRGSGEAFF.

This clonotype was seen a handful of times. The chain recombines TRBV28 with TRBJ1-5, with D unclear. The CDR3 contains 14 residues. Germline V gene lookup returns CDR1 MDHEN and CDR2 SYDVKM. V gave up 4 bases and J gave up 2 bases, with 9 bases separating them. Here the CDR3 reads CASSSPGGNQPQHF. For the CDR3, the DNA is TGTGCCAGCAGTTCCCCCGGGGGCAATCAGCCCCAGCATTTT.

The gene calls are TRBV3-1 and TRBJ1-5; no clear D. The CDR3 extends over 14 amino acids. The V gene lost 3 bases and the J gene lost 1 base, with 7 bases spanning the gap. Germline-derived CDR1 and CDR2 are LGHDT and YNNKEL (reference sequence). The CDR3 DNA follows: TGTGCCAGCAGCCAGATGCACAGCAATCAGCCCCAGCATTTT. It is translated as CASSQMHSNQPQHF.

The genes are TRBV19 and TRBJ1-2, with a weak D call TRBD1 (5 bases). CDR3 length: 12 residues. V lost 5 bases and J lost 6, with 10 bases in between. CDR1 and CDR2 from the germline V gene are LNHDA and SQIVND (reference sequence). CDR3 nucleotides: TGTGCCAGTAGTCAAGAGGACAATGGCTACACCTTC. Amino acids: CASSQEDNGYTF.